Described below is a single TCR beta chain sequence and its context. Its antigen is currently unknown. This record belongs to a study of response to subunit inactivated influenza vaccine. CDR1 SGHAT and CDR2 FQNNGV come from the germline V gene. This CDR3 spans 15 amino acids. V shed 5 bases and J shed 7 bases, with 20 bases lying between them. TCRdb itself ran the RT-PCR reads through MiXCR, one entry per CDR3 protein. The sample has 800,000 or so distinct CDR3 sequences; 21% are singletons. The study, taken as a whole, reports: Each seasonal influenza vaccination recruits few new T cells, the authors suggested.

V is TRBV11-2 and J is TRBJ2-5, with a weak D call TRBD1 (6 bases). The sequence was obtained from a man between 50 and 59 years old who received an inactivated influenza vaccine. The sequences come from PBMCs from blood, collected approximately 5 days after vaccination. The CDR3 region is CASSSLTGHLGTQYF. CDR3 in DNA: TGTGCCAGCAGCAGCCTAACGGGACACTTAGGGACCCAGTACTTC. Based on the CDR3 plus reference TRBV11-2 and TRBJ2-5, the full variable domain is EAGVAQSPRYKIIEKRQSVAFWCNPISGHATLYWYQQILGQGPKLLIQFQNNGVVDDSQLPKDRFSAERLKGVDSTLKIQPAKLEDSAVYLCASSSLTGHLGTQYFGPGTRLLVL.